This is a list of T cell receptor beta chains from one sample in a study of naive and memory T cell subsets. TCRdb independently ran MiXCR on the UMI-ligation and nested PCR reads; one entry per CDR3 protein. The table records over 110,000 distinct CDR3 sequences, approximately 20% of them present only once. Material for sequencing was naive CD8+ T cells from blood. These receptors came from a human donor in good health. CDR3s include the opening cysteine and the closing phenylalanine or tryptophan. The order of the fields is clone size, J gene, V gene, D gene, CDR3 DNA, CDR3 protein. The D gene is left open where the match is weak. Where a row states a size, it is once, few, many or the class of an expanded clone; other rows omit it.

few,TRBJ1-1,TRBV4-3,-,TGCGCCAGCAGCCAAGATCGGGAGGGCTGGACTGAAGCTTTCTTT,CASSQDREGWTEAFF
few,TRBJ2-1,TRBV15,TRBD2,TGTGCCACCAGGGCGGGAGGGCCATTAGATGAGCAGTTCTTC,CATRAGGPLDEQFF
-,TRBJ1-1,TRBV3-1,-,TGTGCCAGCAGAGGGGGGCCGCACCTGAGCACTGAAGCTTTCTTT,CASRGGPHLSTEAFF
-,TRBJ1-4,TRBV9,-,TGTGCCAGCAGCGTAGAGGTGACAGCAAATGAAAAACTGTTTTTT,CASSVEVTANEKLFF
-,TRBJ2-1,TRBV12-3/TRBV12-4,TRBD2,TGTGCCAGCACCGCCGGGACTAGCGAGTTCTTC,CASTAGTSEFF
-,TRBJ1-1,TRBV20-1,-,TGCAGTGCTAGAGAGTACGTCGTCGCTGAAGCTTTCTTT,CSAREYVVAEAFF
-,TRBJ2-1,TRBV4-2,-,TGTGCCAGCAGCCATGAGGCGGGAACGAGCTCCTACAATGAGCAGTTCTTC,CASSHEAGTSSYNEQFF
few,TRBJ2-7,TRBV28,-,TGTGCCAGCAGTTTATGTGTTGGGTGCGAGCAGTACTTC,CASSLCVGCEQYF
few,TRBJ2-7,TRBV7-6,-,TGTGCCAGCAGCTTAGATGGGACTGACGAGCAGTACTTC,CASSLDGTDEQYF
few,TRBJ2-5,TRBV29-1,TRBD2,TGCAGCGTTTTAGGACTAGCGGGAGGAGGGAAGACCCAGTACTTC,CSVLGLAGGGKTQYF
-,TRBJ2-1,TRBV18,-,TGTGCCAGCTCATACGACTGGGGGATGCACAATGAGCAGTTCTTC,CASSYDWGMHNEQFF
-,TRBJ1-2,TRBV7-9,-,TGTGCCAGCACCCGGACAGCTATTTCTAACTATGGCTACACCTTC,CASTRTAISNYGYTF
-,TRBJ2-3,TRBV6-5,TRBD1,TGTGCCAGCAGTTGGGGACAGGGGTACACAGATACGCAGTATTTT,CASSWGQGYTDTQYF
-,TRBJ2-7,TRBV19,TRBD2,TGTGCCAGTAGTATAGTAGGAGCGGGAGCGGCCGAGCAGTACTTC,CASSIVGAGAAEQYF
-,TRBJ2-5,TRBV27,-,TGTGCCAGCAGCCGTAACATCCGAACAGGGCTCCAAGAGACCCAGTACTTC,CASSRNIRTGLQETQYF
-,TRBJ1-5,TRBV27,-,TGTGCCAGCAGTTTACGAGGGGCGTTAAGCAATCAGCCCCAGCATTTT,CASSLRGALSNQPQHF
few,TRBJ2-1,TRBV7-6,-,TGTGCCAGCAGCCCCGATACGGGTGAGGCTGAGCAGTTCTTC,CASSPDTGEAEQFF
few,TRBJ2-1,TRBV5-1,TRBD2,TGCGCCAGCAGCCCCTGGGGGGTGACTAGCGGGAGCTCCTACAATGAGCAGTTCTTC,CASSPWGVTSGSSYNEQFF
few,TRBJ2-7,TRBV2,-,TGTGCCAGCAGTGCTTGGCCTACCTACGAGCAGTACTTC,CASSAWPTYEQYF
-,TRBJ2-1,TRBV28,TRBD1,TGTGCCAGCAGTCTAGACAGGGATGAGCAGTTCTTC,CASSLDRDEQFF
few,TRBJ1-4,TRBV28,-,TGTGCCAGCAGTTTATGGAAGACAGCAGCAACTGAAAAACTGTTTTTT,CASSLWKTAATEKLFF
few,TRBJ2-1,TRBV28,-,TGTGCCAGCAGTTTCGGGTTTGAGCAGTTCTTC,CASSFGFEQFF
-,TRBJ2-3,TRBV27,-,TGTGCCAGCAGTTTATCGATGGCAGATACGCAGTATTTT,CASSLSMADTQYF
few,TRBJ1-1,TRBV4-1,-,TGCGCCAGCAGCCAAGAGACCGCTATGGGGGCTTTCTTT,CASSQETAMGAFF
-,TRBJ2-7,TRBV11-1,-,TGTGCCAGCAGCTTAGGGGGTGACATTTTCTCCTACGAGCAGTACTTC,CASSLGGDIFSYEQYF
-,TRBJ2-1,TRBV6-5,TRBD2,TGTGCCAGCAGCCTTTCGACTAGCAATAGGGAGCAGTTCTTC,CASSLSTSNREQFF
-,TRBJ1-3,TRBV19,-,TGTGCCAGTAGTATAGGGGGGAAAGCTTCTGGAAACACCATATATTTT,CASSIGGKASGNTIYF
-,TRBJ2-3,TRBV7-6,TRBD2,TGTGCCAGCAGCTTCCTACCGTTGAGGGAGGGAAAGGATACGCAGTATTTT,CASSFLPLREGKDTQYF
-,TRBJ2-7,TRBV27,-,TGTGCCAGCAGTTTAGGAGGGGAATCCTACGAGCAGTACTTC,CASSLGGESYEQYF
-,TRBJ2-7,TRBV4-3,TRBD1,TGCGCCAGCAGCCCCTACAGGGGGCTTGGGTACGAGCAGTACTTC,CASSPYRGLGYEQYF
-,TRBJ2-1,TRBV3-1,TRBD2,TGTGCCAGCAGCCGGTCCGGGACTAGCGTATCGGGTGAGCAGTTCTTC,CASSRSGTSVSGEQFF
-,TRBJ2-5,TRBV7-9,-,TGTGCCAGCAGCACGGCCTCGTACCAAGAGACCCAGTACTTC,CASSTASYQETQYF
-,TRBJ2-1,TRBV20-1,-,TGCAGTGCCTGGTGTAGGTGCTCCACTAGTGAGGTAATCAATGAGCAGTTCTTC,CSAWCRCSTSEVINEQFF
-,TRBJ2-7,TRBV30,-,TGTGCCTGGAGTGGTGGGGGCGAACTTGGCTACGAGCAGTACTTC,CAWSGGGELGYEQYF
-,TRBJ2-3,TRBV5-1,-,TGCGCCAGCAACTCCGGGACTCTCCCAGATACGCAGTATTTT,CASNSGTLPDTQYF
-,TRBJ2-7,TRBV20-1,TRBD2,TGCAGTGCTTACTCGACTAGCGACTCCTACGAGCAGTACTTC,CSAYSTSDSYEQYF